The entry below gives a single T cell receptor (beta chain) sequence along with its context. Amplified material comprised TCR beta CDR3 regions derived from RNA transcripts. RT-PCR with HTBI primers came first, then second-round multiplex PCR. TCRdb independently ran MiXCR on the multiplex PCR reads; one entry per CDR3 protein. The sample has some 350,000 distinct CDR3 sequences, 15% to 20% seen once; the top ten hold 2.4%. The data were taken from a study of Graves' ophthalmopathy and Graves' hyperthyroidism. Material for sequencing was peripheral blood. This TCR was sampled from an adult woman with stable Graves' hyperthyroidism.

The CDR3 nucleotides are TGCAGTGCTCCTCGGACAGGTAACACTGAAGCTTTCTTT. Residues: CSAPRTGNTEAFF. The chain is built from TRBV20-1 and TRBJ1-1, with 7 bases fitting TRBD1. Trimming removed 5 bases from V and 2 bases from J; junction bases left unmatched: 5. Germline CDR1 DFQATT, CDR2 SNEGSKA (reference sequence). CDR3 size: 13 residues.